This T cell receptor beta chain was identified in a study of OX40 agonist ivuxolimab in advanced cancers. The method was immunoSEQ multiplex PCR; TCRdb's version includes in-frame clones alone and lacks a portion of them. The data show roughly 91,000 clones, over 85% seen once. V lost 8 bases to trimming and J lost 7 bases, with 12 bases between them. Germline assignment: CDR1 MNHNS and CDR2 SASEGT. The CDR3 runs to 12 residues. Sequences were derived from CD4+ or CD8+ T cells sorted from blood, sampled in a trial of the OX40 agonist ivuxolimab. The chain joins TRBV6-1 to TRBJ1-5; D call uncertain. The source is an adult with an advanced solid tumor such as melanoma, head and neck, liver or kidney cancer. Here the CDR3 reads CASGRVGQPQHF. CDR3 nucleotides: TGTGCCAGCGGAAGGGTGGGGCAGCCCCAGCATTTT.